What follows describes a single T cell receptor (beta chain). Participant-reported clinical history was the basis for cohort assignment. These data come from a study of blood T cell repertoires in COVID-19. Study as a whole: Collection of acute and convalescent COVID-19 samples took place in the United States, Italy and Spain.

How the authors handled the data: Nucleated cell counts were estimated from reference gene primer amplification. Generated by immunoSEQ multiplex PCR, the TCRdb table keeps only in-frame clones and is missing some. The V and J calls and clone size come from that table; D and trimming were worked out from the DNA. The sample records some 150,000 clones, 70% to 90% being singletons. This CDR3 is built from 13 residues. Trimming shortened V by 6 bases and J by 3 bases, and 12 bases separated the two germline ends. Germline CDR1 is KGHSH and CDR2 is LQKENI. This sequence originates from a woman aged 18-29 years who had recovered from COVID-19. The sequenced sample was PBMCs or T cells enriched from blood (not recorded which). The chain links TRBV18 to TRBJ2-7, with D uncertain. CDR3 bases: TGTGCCAGCTCTCAACTATCCGGCTACGAGCAGTACTTC. It specifies CASSQLSGYEQYF.